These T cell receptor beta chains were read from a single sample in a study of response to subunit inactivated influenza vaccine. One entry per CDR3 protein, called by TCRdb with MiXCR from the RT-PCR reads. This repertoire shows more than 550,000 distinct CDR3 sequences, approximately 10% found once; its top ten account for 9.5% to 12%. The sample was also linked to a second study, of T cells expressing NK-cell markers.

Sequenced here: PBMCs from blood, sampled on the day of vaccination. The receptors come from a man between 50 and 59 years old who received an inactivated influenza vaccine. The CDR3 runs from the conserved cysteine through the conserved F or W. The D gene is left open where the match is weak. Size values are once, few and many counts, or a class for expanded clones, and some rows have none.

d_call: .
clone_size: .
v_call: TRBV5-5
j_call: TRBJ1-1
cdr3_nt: TGTGCCAGCAGCTCACGTCTGGGAGGGAGCTCGACTGAAGCTTTCTTT
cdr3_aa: CASSSRLGGSSTEAFF

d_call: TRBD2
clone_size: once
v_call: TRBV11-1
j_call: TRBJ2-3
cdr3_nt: TGTGCCAGCCGCGGCGGGGGGGCTGTTGGAACAGATACGCAGTATTTT
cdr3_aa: CASRGGGAVGTDTQYF

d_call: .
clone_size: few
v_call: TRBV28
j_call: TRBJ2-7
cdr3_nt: TGTGCCAGCAGTCTGTTCCCCGGGCCCCCCTACGAGCAGTACTTC
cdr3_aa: CASSLFPGPPYEQYF

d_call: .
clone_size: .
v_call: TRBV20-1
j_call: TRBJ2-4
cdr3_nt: TGCAGTGCTGGGGAGTTACTAGCCAAAAACATTCAGTACTTC
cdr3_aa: CSAGELLAKNIQYF

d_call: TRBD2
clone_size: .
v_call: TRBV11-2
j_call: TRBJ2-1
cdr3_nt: TGTGCCAGCAACCCCCGGGCCCTAGGACTAGCGGGCATTCGCAGGTACAATGAGCAGTTCTTC
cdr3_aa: CASNPRALGLAGIRRYNEQFF

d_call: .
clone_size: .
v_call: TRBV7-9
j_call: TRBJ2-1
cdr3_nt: TGTGCCAGCAGCTTAGATTTCTTGGTAAACGAGCAGTTCTTC
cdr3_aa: CASSLDFLVNEQFF

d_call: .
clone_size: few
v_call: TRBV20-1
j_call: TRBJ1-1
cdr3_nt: TGCAGTGCTAGAGACGGGCAAAAACCAGGGAACACTGAAGCTTTCTTT
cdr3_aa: CSARDGQKPGNTEAFF

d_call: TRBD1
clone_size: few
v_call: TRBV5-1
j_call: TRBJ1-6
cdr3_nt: TGCGCCAGCAGCTTGTTGGGACAGGGGGCACCGGCCCTCCACTTT
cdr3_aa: CASSLLGQGAPALHF

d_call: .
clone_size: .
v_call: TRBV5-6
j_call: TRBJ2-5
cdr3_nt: TGTGCCAGCAGCATGGAGGGCCAAGAGACCCAGTACTTC
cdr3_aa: CASSMEGQETQYF

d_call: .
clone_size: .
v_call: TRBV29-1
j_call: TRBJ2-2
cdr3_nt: TGCAGCGTTGTAGGGTATACGACCGGGGAGCTGTTTTTT
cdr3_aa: CSVVGYTTGELFF

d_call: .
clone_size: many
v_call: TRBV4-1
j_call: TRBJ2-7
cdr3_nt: TGCGCCAGCAGCCATTCGGGCGGTGCCAACTTCTACGAGCAGTACTTC
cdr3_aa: CASSHSGGANFYEQYF

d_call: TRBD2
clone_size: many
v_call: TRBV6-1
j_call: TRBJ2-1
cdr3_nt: TGTGCCAGCAGTACACTAGCGGGAGTTGGGAATGAGCAGTTCTTC
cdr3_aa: CASSTLAGVGNEQFF

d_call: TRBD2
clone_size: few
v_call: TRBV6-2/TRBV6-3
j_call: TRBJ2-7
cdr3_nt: TGTGCCAGCATGGATAGCGGGAACGAGCAGTACTTC
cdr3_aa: CASMDSGNEQYF

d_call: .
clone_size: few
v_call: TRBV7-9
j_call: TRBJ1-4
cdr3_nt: TGTGCCAGCAGCTCTCTCCAGACTAATGAAAAACTGTTTTTT
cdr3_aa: CASSSLQTNEKLFF

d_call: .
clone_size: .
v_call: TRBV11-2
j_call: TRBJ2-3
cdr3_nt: TGTGCCAGCAGCTTACTAACTAGTTTTGGGCAGTATTTT
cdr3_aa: CASSLLTSFGQYF

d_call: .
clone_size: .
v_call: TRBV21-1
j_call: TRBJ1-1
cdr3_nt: TGTGCCAGCAGCAAAGGTTTGACAGGGGGCCTGCGGACTGAAGCTTTCTTT
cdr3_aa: CASSKGLTGGLRTEAFF

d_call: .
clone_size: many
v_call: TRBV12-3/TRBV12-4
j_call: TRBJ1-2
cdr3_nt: TGTGCCAGCACCATAGTGGGGCCACATGGCTACACCTTC
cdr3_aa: CASTIVGPHGYTF

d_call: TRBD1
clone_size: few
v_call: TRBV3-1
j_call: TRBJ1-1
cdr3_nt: TGTGCCAGCAGCCAGGACAGGGGTTTGAACACTGAAGCTTTCTTT
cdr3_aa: CASSQDRGLNTEAFF

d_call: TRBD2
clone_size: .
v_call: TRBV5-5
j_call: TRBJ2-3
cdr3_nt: TGTGCCAGCAGCATCCTAGCGGGGGGGCCAGGAGATACGCAGTATTTT
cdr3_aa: CASSILAGGPGDTQYF

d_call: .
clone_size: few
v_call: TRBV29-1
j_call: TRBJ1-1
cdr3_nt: TGCAGCGTTTCTCCAGGGAAAACTGAAGCTTTCTTT
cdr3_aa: CSVSPGKTEAFF

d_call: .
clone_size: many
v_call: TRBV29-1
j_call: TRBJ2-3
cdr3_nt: TGCAGCGTTCGGGGACAAATCACAGATACGCAGTATTTT
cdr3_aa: CSVRGQITDTQYF

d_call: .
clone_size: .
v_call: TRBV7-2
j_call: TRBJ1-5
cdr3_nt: TGTGCCAGCAGCCGGGATGGAGGGACGGGTCAGCCCCAGCATTTT
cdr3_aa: CASSRDGGTGQPQHF

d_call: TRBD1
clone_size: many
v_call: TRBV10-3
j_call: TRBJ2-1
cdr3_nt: TGTGCCATCAGTGACCTTGTTGTGGGACAGGGGCATGGTGAGCAGTTCTTC
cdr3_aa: CAISDLVVGQGHGEQFF

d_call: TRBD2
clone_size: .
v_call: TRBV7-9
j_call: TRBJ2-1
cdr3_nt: TGTGCCAGCAGCCTAAGGACTAGCGGGGGGTCTGATGAGCAGTTCTTC
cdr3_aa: CASSLRTSGGSDEQFF

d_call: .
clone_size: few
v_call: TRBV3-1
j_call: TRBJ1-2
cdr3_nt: TGTGCCAGCAGCCGCGGGACCGGCTATGGCTACACCTTC
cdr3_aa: CASSRGTGYGYTF

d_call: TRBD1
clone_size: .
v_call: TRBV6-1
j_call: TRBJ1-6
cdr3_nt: TGTGCCAGCATCAAGGGACAGCCCAACTCACCCCTCCACTTT
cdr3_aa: CASIKGQPNSPLHF

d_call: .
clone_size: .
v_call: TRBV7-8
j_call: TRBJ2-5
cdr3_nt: TGTGCCAGCAGCCCCCGGGTAGCCTCCTACCAAGAGACCCAGTACTTC
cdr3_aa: CASSPRVASYQETQYF

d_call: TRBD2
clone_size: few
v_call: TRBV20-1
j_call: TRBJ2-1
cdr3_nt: TGCAGTGCCAGTGGGGGGACTAGCGGGAGCCGCTCCTACAATGAGCAGTTCTTC
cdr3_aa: CSASGGTSGSRSYNEQFF

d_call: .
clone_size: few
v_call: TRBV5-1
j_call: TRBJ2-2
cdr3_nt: TGCGCCAGCAGCTTGGCCGGGAAGGTGGACACCGGGGAGCTGTTTTTT
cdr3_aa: CASSLAGKVDTGELFF

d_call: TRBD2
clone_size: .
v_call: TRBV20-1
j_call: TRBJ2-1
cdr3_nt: TGCAGTGCTAGAGATCTAAGCCTAGCGGGACGCTCCTACAATGAGCAGTTCTTC
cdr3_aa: CSARDLSLAGRSYNEQFF

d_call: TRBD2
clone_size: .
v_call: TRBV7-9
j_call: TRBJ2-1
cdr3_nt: TGTGCCAGCAGCTTTTGGGGACTAGCGGGAGATGAGCAGTTCTTC
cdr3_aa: CASSFWGLAGDEQFF

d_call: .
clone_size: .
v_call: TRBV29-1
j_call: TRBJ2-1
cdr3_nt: TGCAGCGTTGAAGATCCCGGCGAAAGAGGGTTCTTC
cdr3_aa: CSVEDPGERGFF

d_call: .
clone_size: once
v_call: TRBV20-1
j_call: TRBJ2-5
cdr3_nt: TGCAGTGCACAACAAAAGGGGGGGGAGACCCAGTACTTC
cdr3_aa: CSAQQKGGETQYF

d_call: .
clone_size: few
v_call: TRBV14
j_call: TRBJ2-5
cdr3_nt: TGTGCCAGCAGCCAAGGGGGATTTGAGACCCAGTACTTC
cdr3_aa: CASSQGGFETQYF

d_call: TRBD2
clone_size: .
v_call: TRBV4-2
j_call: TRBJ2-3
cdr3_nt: TGTGCCAGCAGCCGGCGGGGAGTAGCGGGACCTCTAGGGGGAGATACGCAGTATTTT
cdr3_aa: CASSRRGVAGPLGGDTQYF

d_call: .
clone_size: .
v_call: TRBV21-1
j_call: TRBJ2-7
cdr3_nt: TGTGCCAGCAGCACAGGGATCCACGAGCAGTACTTC
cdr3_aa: CASSTGIHEQYF

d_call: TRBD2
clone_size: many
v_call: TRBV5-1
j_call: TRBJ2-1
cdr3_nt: TGCGCCAGCAGCGTCGGGACTAGCTCTTCCGATGAGCAGTTCTTC
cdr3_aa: CASSVGTSSSDEQFF